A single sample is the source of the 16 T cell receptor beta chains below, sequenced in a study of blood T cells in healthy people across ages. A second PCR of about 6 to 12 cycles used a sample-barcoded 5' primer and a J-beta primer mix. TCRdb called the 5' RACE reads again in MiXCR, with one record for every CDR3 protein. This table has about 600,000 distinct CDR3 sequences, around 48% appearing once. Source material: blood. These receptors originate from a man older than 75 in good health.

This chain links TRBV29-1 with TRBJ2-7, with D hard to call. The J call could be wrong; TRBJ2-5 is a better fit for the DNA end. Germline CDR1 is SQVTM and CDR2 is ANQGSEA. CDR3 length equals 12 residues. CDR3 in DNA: TGCAGCGCTCGAGACGGCCAAGAGACCCAGTACTTC. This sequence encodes CSARDGQETQYF.

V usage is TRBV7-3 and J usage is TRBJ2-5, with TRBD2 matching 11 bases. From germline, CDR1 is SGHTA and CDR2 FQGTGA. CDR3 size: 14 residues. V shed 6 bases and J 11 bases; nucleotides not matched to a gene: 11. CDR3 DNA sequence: TGTGCCAGCAGAGTAGCGGGGGGGCCAAATGAGCAGTACTTC. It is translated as CASRVAGGPNEQYF.

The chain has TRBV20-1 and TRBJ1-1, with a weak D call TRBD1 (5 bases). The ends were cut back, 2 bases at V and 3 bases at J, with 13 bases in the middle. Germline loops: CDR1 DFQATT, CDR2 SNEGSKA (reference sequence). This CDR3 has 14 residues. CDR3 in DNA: TGCAGTGCTAGACCTCGACAGCTATACACTGAAGCTTTCTTT. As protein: CSARPRQLYTEAFF.

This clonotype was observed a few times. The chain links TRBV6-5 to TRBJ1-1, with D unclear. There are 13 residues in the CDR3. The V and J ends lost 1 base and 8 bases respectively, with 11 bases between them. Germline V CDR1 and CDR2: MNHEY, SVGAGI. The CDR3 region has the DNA TGTGCCAGCAGTTACTACGCCGGCCGAGAAGCTTTCTTT. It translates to CASSYYAGREAFF.

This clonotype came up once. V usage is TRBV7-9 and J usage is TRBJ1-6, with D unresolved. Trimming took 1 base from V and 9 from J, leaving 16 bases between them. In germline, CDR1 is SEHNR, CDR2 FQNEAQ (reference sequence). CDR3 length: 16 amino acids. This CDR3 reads CASSLGVGRIGSPLHF. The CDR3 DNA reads TGTGCCAGCAGCTTAGGTGTCGGGCGGATCGGTTCACCCCTCCACTTT.

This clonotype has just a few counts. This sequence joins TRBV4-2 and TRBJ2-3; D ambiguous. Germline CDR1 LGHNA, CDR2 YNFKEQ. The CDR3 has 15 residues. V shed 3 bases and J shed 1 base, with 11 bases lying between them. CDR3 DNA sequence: TGTGCCAGCAGCCACGGGTCCGAGGGCACAGATACGCAGTATTTT. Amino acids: CASSHGSEGTDTQYF.

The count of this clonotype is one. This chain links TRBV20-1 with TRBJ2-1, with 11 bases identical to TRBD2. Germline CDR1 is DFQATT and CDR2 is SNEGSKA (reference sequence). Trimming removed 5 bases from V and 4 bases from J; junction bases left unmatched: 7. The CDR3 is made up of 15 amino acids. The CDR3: CSAQLAGGHYNEQFF. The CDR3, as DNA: TGCAGTGCTCAGTTAGCGGGGGGGCATTACAATGAGCAGTTCTTC.

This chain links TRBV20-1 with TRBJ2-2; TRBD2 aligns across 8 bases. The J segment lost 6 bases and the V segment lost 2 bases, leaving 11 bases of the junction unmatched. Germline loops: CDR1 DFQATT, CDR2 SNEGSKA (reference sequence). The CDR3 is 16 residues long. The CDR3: CSARSSGSIRSGELFF. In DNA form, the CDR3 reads TGCAGTGCTAGATCCAGCGGGAGCATACGGTCCGGGGAGCTGTTTTTT.

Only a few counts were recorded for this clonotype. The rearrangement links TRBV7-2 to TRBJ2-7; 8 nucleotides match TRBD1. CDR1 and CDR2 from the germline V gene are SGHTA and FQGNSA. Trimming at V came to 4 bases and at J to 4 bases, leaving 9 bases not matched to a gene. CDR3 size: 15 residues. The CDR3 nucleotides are TGTGCCAGCAGCTCCCGGACAGGGACCGCATACGAGCAGTACTTC. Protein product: CASSSRTGTAYEQYF.

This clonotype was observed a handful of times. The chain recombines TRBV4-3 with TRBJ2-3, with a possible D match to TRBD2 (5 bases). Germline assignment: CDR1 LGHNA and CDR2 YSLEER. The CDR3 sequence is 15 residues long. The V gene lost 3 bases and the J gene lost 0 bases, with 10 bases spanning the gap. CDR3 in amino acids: CASSQRASSTDTQYF. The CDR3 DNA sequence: TGCGCCAGCAGCCAGCGGGCCTCCAGCACAGATACGCAGTATTTT.

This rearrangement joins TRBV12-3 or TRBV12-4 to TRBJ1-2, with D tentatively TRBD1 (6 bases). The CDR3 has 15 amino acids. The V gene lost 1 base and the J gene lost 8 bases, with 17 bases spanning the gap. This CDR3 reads CASSLVGGLRGGYTF. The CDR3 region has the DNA TGTGCCAGCAGTTTAGTTGGGGGGCTTCGGGGAGGCTACACCTTC.

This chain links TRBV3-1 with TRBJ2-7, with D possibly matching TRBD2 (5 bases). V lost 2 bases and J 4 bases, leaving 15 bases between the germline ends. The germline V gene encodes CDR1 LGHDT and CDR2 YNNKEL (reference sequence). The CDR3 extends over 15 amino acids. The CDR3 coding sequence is TGTGCCAGCAGCCAACAAGGAGGCAGGAAATACGAGCAGTACTTC. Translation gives CASSQQGGRKYEQYF.

CDR3: CASSQIGQGSDYEQYF. The DNA of the CDR3 is TGCGCCAGCAGCCAAATCGGACAGGGAAGCGACTACGAGCAGTACTTC. The V call is TRBV4-1, the J call TRBJ2-7, with 8 nucleotides matching TRBD1. Germline loops: CDR1 MGHRA, CDR2 YSYEKL. This CDR3 has 16 residues. V was pared by 2 bases and J by 3 bases, with 9 bases of the junction left unmatched.

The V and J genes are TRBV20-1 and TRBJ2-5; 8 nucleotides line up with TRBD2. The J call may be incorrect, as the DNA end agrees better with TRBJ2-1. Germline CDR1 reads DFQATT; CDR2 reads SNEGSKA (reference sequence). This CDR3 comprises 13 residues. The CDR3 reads CSARPAGVETQFF. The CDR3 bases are TGCAGTGCTAGGCCAGCGGGAGTGGAGACCCAGTTCTTC.

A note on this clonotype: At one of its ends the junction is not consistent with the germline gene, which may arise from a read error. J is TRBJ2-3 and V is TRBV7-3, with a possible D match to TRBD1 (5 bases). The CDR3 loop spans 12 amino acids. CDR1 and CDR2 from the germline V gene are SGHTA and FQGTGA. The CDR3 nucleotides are TGTGTCAGCAGCTTAGGGGTGGATACGCAGTATTTT. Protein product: CVSSLGVDTQYF.

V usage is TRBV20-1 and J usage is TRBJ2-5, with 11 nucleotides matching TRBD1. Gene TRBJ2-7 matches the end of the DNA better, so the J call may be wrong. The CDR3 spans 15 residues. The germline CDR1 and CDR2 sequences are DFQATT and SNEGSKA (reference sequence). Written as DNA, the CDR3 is TGCAGTGCTAGGGGACAGGGGGTGGTAACCTACGAGCAGTACTTC. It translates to CSARGQGVVTYEQYF.